Only a few counts were recorded for the clone carrying this TCR beta chain. Its antigen remains unidentified. These data originate in a study of regulatory T cells in long-lasting Graves disease. Construction of the TCR beta libraries employed iRepertoire HTBI primers in conjunction with Arm-PCR of CDR3 regions. TCRdb redid the calling of the multiplex PCR reads with MiXCR, one entry per CDR3 protein. The sample yields some 600,000 distinct CDR3 sequences, roughly a sixth seen once. Germline V gives CDR1 SNHLY, CDR2 FYNNEI. After removal of 5 bases from V and 3 bases from J, the junction contained 12 bases not matched to a gene. The CDR3 consists of 18 residues. Time point here: newly diagnosed GD, antithyroid drugs for less than 3 months. PBMC RNA served as the TCR library source. General study results and limits: Small sample size may have lowered accuracy.

This same sample was also part of a study on T cells in Graves' hyperthyroidism and ophthalmopathy.

The sequencing here drew on peripheral blood mononuclear cells (PBMCs), taken at new diagnosis, from a patient treated with antithyroid drugs. This chain connects TRBV2 to TRBJ2-2; 10 bases align to TRBD1. The receptor's source is a man in his late teens or twenties with Graves disease. The chain's CDR3 is CASSTIQRQGADTGELFF. The CDR3 DNA reads TGTGCCAGCAGTACCATTCAACGACAGGGGGCTGACACCGGGGAGCTGTTTTTT.